This T cell receptor (beta chain) was captured in a study of beta chain features in type 1 diabetes. Findings and caveats of the study: Patients and controls would share equally any PCR tilt toward shorter templates. Fewer junction insertions and more nucleotide deletions appeared in type 1 diabetes patients.

This CDR3 comprises 17 residues. V lost 5 bases and J lost 6; bases outside the gene matches: 13. The germline V gene encodes CDR1 SGHTA and CDR2 FQGNSA. This clone was detected only a few times. Its antigen remains unknown. Expressed TCRB transcripts got sequenced, as all isolated RNA was reverse transcribed. Measured with immunoSEQ multiplex PCR; TCRdb has only the in-frame clones, and not every one. The sample includes about 320,000 clones, about 15% seen only once; the top ten take roughly 7%. Specimen: central memory CD4+ T cells from blood. The TCR originated in a man aged 30 to 39 in good health. This sequence joins TRBV7-2 and TRBJ2-1; TRBD1 agrees at 10 bases. The CDR3 DNA reads as TGTGCCAGCAGCCCAACCTCCGGGACAGGGGCGGGCAATGAGCAGTTCTTC. Its protein is CASSPTSGTGAGNEQFF. Full variable domain (remainder filled in from reference TRBV7-2 and TRBJ2-1): GAGVSQSPSNKVTEKGKDVELRCDPISGHTALYWYRQSLGQGLEFLIYFQGNSAPDKSGLPSDRFSAERTGGSVSTLTIQRTQQEDSAVYLCASSPTSGTGAGNEQFFGPGTRLTVL.